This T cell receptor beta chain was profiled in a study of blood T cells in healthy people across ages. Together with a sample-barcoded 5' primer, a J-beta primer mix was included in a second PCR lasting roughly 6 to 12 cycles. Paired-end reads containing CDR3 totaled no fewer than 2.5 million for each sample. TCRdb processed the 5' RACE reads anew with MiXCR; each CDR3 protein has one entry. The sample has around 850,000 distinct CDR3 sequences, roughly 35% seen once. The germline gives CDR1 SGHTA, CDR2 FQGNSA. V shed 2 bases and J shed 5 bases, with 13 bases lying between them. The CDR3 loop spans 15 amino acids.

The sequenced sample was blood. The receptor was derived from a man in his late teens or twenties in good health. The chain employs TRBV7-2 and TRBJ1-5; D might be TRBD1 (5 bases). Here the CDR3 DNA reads TGTGCCAGCAGCTTATTCACGGGGCTCGATCAGCCCCAGCATTTT. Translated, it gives CASSLFTGLDQPQHF.